This TCR beta chain was sequenced during a study of early T cells in non-severe SARS-CoV-2 infection (TCRdb year 2021). Background on the whole study: Because TCR sequencing relied on bulk RNA taken from unsorted whole blood, pairing of alpha and beta chains was not possible. What the study reported, not specific to this receptor: VDJdb matching was skewed toward anti-spike CD8 responses, so virus-specific expansions were likely underestimated and private and CD4 specificities were missed.

V is cut back by 3 bases and J by 4 bases, with 10 bases in the junction unmatched. CDR1 and CDR2 are drawn from the germline V gene (reference sequence): DFQATT, SNEGSKA. The CDR3 covers 15 residues, taking in both the cysteine and the phenylalanine. The retained sequence is limited to the CDR3, 45 bases, with the frame set at the first base. A case-control design nested within a healthcare worker cohort in London, UK, was used, with weekly nasopharyngeal swab PCR tests and blood sampling performed. Healthcare workers were recruited during the week of the UK lockdown, between 23 and 31 March 2020, and followed weekly for up to roughly 15 weeks. Concerning this clonotype: Its antigen remains undetermined. Base-call qualities are not available, and no considerably larger clone is one nucleotide away.

Library preparation employed 5' RACE. Instrument on record: NextSeq 500. In the TCR library protocol, unique molecular identifiers were attached to individual cDNA molecules to correct for PCR bias and sequencing error. TCR alpha and beta chains were both sequenced, and the abundances of alpha and beta sequences in each sample were closely correlated with each other. In the authors' own workflow: Decombinator V4 was used to annotate TCR sequences for V gene, J gene and CDR3. Expanded TCRs were defined as changing significantly between any two time points under a Poisson model with p below 0.0001. Abundances of TCRs were expressed as counts per million after normalisation to the total number of TCRs sequenced in each sample. MAIT TCRs were defined by TRAV1-2 paired with TRAJ12, TRAJ20 or TRAJ33, and iNKT TCRs by TRAV10 paired with TRAJ18. VDJdb, accessed on 1 November 2021, was searched for TCRs annotated for CMV, EBV and SARS-CoV-2, and TCRs annotated for more than one antigen were excluded. The public reads were reprocessed in TCRdb via fastp at Q25 and MiXCR, keeping in-frame beta chains. Records with the same CDR3 protein are collapsed into one entry carrying the most frequent genes and DNA. TCRdb's processing, not the study's, gives the V and J calls here. This sample is represented by approximately 50,000 distinct CDR3 sequences; approximately 8.5% of them were singletons. The ten largest make up about 15% of the sample.

What was sequenced was whole blood. The receptor chain draws on TRBV20-1 and TRBJ2-3, with 7 bases in between that match TRBD2. This receptor was identified in an adult who was a healthcare worker with PCR-confirmed SARS-CoV-2 infection or an uninfected control (not recorded which). The CDR3 region: CSARRDGRGADTQYF. In nucleotide form, the sequence is TGCAGTGCTAGGCGGGACGGTCGGGGGGCAGATACGCAGTATTTT.